This TCR beta chain was documented in a study of T-cell reconstitution after alpha-beta-depleted transplantation in children. Using unique molecular identifiers, the investigators prepared the TCRbeta library. TCRdb re-derived calls from the PCR reads in MiXCR, one entry per CDR3 protein. The table shows about 240,000 distinct CDR3 sequences, with roughly 26% occurring only once. V dropped 2 bases and J dropped 2; count of bases not matched to a gene: 8. The CDR3 contains 18 residues. Germline V gene data show CDR1 as SGHVS and CDR2 as FNYEAQ. This sequence joins TRBV7-6 and TRBJ2-3, with TRBD2 identical over 12 bases. This clonotype was sampled from a girl aged 2-10 years with Fanconi anemia, due to receive a stem cell transplant. Sequencing was performed on PBMCs, taken before TCRalphabeta/CD19-depleted stem cell transplant. CDR3 in DNA: TGTGCCAGCAGCTTACGAGGGGGACTAGCGGGCTTCACAGATACGCAGTATTTT. Encoded protein: CASSLRGGLAGFTDTQYF.